The sequence of this T cell receptor beta chain was determined in a study of T-cell memory formation after mild COVID-19. Whole-study context: Largely donor-specific TCR clusters were found. Findings of the study overall: Clones shrinking from day 15 to 85 showed even CD4/CD8 mixes; later expanders tilted CD4+. The appearance of some responding clones in pre-infection memory suggested that cross-reactive memory joined.

This CDR3 comprises 15 residues. CDR1 and CDR2 from the germline V gene are SGHRS and YFSETQ. Between the trimmed V and J ends, which lost 0 bases and 3 bases, there was a span of 12 bases. Note on this clonotype: Its antigen is as yet unknown.

Amplification by 5'RACE using constant-segment primers produced TCR alpha and TCR beta cDNA libraries that carried sample barcodes and UMIs. Using its own MiXCR run on the 5' RACE reads, TCRdb lists one record per CDR3 protein. The table includes about 180,000 distinct CDR3 sequences, roughly 17% detected once. Sample: PBMCs or a T cell subset sorted from them (not recorded which). V and J are TRBV5-1 and TRBJ1-1; D is uncertain. This TCR was recovered from an adult woman who had mild COVID-19 (a few samples of this study predate the infection). Cell type and time point are not known. The CDR3 DNA is TGCGCCAGCAGCTTGGGCTATCTCAGTGACACTGAAGCTTTCTTT. Translation gives CASSLGYLSDTEAFF.